Here is one T cell receptor (beta chain) with its context. Produced via immunoSEQ multiplex PCR; TCRdb's table is partial and in-frame only. Here the sample spans some 130,000 clones, 78% being singletons. The source of the sample is a study of blood T cell repertoires in COVID-19. Germline CDR1 reads MNHEY; CDR2 reads SVGAGI. The CDR3 runs 13 residues. Trimming took off 7 bases at V and 8 bases at J, with 17 bases between the two ends. The chain joins TRBV6-5 to TRBJ1-1; D unresolved. The material sequenced was peripheral blood. This clonotype was obtained from a man in his 60s who had recovered from COVID-19. The chain's CDR3 is CASTFTRTGEAFF. CDR3 nucleotides: TGTGCCAGCACCTTCACTAGGACTGGAGAAGCTTTCTTT.